A selection of T cell receptor beta chains follows, all from one sample in a study of cytomegalovirus exposure and HLA in healthy donors. Profiling relied on immunoSEQ multiplex PCR, and the TCRdb table lists in-frame clones only, not all of them. The table lists 100,000 or so clones, roughly 84% of them singletons. Specimen: PBMCs. The source is a woman aged 18-30 years in good health and CMV-seronegative. Both conserved end residues are part of each CDR3. D genes are given only for firm matches. Clone size is stated in some rows and not others, as once, few, many or a class when expanded.

v_call	d_call	j_call	clone_size	cdr3_nt	cdr3_aa
TRBV11-3	TRBD1	TRBJ1-1	.	TGTGCCAGCAGCTTCACAGGGGGAAAAAACACTGAAGCTTTCTTT	CASSFTGGKNTEAFF
TRBV9	TRBD1	TRBJ1-5	.	TGTGCCAGCAGTTCAGGGGGACGGAGCAATCAGCCCCAGCATTTT	CASSSGGRSNQPQHF
TRBV7-9	.	TRBJ1-1	.	TGTGCCAGCAGCCGGACAGAGAACACTGAAGCTTTCTTT	CASSRTENTEAFF
TRBV6-5	.	TRBJ2-7	.	TGTGCCAGCAGTAGGGGGTCGGGGAAACACGAGCAGTACTTC	CASSRGSGKHEQYF
TRBV19	.	TRBJ2-1	.	TGTGCCAGTAGAAAAACAGGGTTAAATGAGCAGTTCTTC	CASRKTGLNEQFF
TRBV7-2	TRBD2	TRBJ2-5	.	TGTGCCAGCAGCCTACTAATAGCGGGAGGCCAAGAGACCCAGTACTTC	CASSLLIAGGQETQYF
TRBV7-3	.	TRBJ2-1	.	TGTGCCAGCAGCTTAACTGGAGGCTCCTACAATGAGCAGTTCTTC	CASSLTGGSYNEQFF
TRBV19	TRBD1	TRBJ2-3	once	TGTGCCAGTAGTCAGGACGACAGGGGTCCAGATACGCAGTATTTT	CASSQDDRGPDTQYF
TRBV13	.	TRBJ1-6	.	TGTGCCAGCAGCTTAGGAGCAGGGGCAAATTCACCCCTCCACTTT	CASSLGAGANSPLHF
TRBV30	TRBD1	TRBJ2-7	.	TGTGCCTGCGACTCAGGGGGAAGCTCCTACGAGCAGTACTTC	CACDSGGSSYEQYF
TRBV28	.	TRBJ1-2	.	TGTGCCAGCAGTTTCTTAGCCCCCTACAGGGAGGGCTACACCTTC	CASSFLAPYREGYTF
TRBV19	.	TRBJ2-7	few	TGTGCCAGTAGTCCACAGGGTGCCACCCTCTACGAGCAGTACTTC	CASSPQGATLYEQYF
TRBV19	TRBD1	TRBJ2-5	.	TGTGCCAGTAGTGCCGGACAGGGGGCAGGCCAAGAGACCCAGTACTTC	CASSAGQGAGQETQYF
TRBV4-3	.	TRBJ2-5	.	TGCGCCAGCAGCCAAGGAGGTAGCGGGGACAGCAGACAAGAGACCCAGTACTTC	CASSQGGSGDSRQETQYF
TRBV27	TRBD2	TRBJ2-7	.	TGTGCCAGGGAGACTAGCGGGATTACCTACGAGCAGTACTTC	CARETSGITYEQYF
TRBV4-3	TRBD1	TRBJ2-3	.	TGCGCCAGCAGTCAGGGACAGGGAGGTCCAGATACGCAGTATTTT	CASSQGQGGPDTQYF
TRBV6-5	TRBD2	TRBJ2-1	once	TGTGCCAGCAGTTCTAGCGGGAACGACTACAATGAGCAGTTCTTC	CASSSSGNDYNEQFF
TRBV5-1	.	TRBJ2-2	.	TGCGCCAGCGGAGTCGGGCCGAACACCGGGGAGCTGCTTTTT	CASGVGPNTGELLF
TRBV2	TRBD1	TRBJ2-2	.	TGTGCCAGCAGCTCTACAGGGGAAATCTCACCCGGGGAGCTGTTTTTT	CASSSTGEISPGELFF
TRBV18	TRBD1	TRBJ1-1	.	TGTGCCAGCTCGATGGACAGGTTGAACACTGAAGCTTTCTTT	CASSMDRLNTEAFF
TRBV14	TRBD1	TRBJ1-4	.	TGTGCCAGCAGCCAAATGACAGGGCCGAGGGAAAAACTGTTTTTT	CASSQMTGPREKLFF
TRBV5-5	.	TRBJ2-1	.	TGTGCCAGCAGCTTGGCCCTGCCCGCCGGCAATGAGCAGTTCTTC	CASSLALPAGNEQFF
TRBV7-2	.	TRBJ2-7	.	TGTGCCAGCAGCTTTCTTGCCTACGAGCAGTACTTC	CASSFLAYEQYF
TRBV28	.	TRBJ2-2	.	TGTGCCAGCATCCGCTCGGCGGAGTACACCGGGGAGCTGTTTTTT	CASIRSAEYTGELFF
TRBV4-2	TRBD1	TRBJ1-2	.	TGTGCCAGCAGCCAAGGCAGACAGGGGGCGCGAGGCTACACCTTC	CASSQGRQGARGYTF
TRBV6-5	TRBD1	TRBJ2-1	.	TGTGCCAGCAGTTACAGTTTGGGACAGGGGGCTGATGAGCAGTTCTTC	CASSYSLGQGADEQFF
TRBV28	TRBD2	TRBJ2-1	.	TGTGCCAGCAGTTTATCACTAGCGGAAAGCTCCTACAATGAGCAGTTCTTC	CASSLSLAESSYNEQFF
TRBV4-1	.	TRBJ2-5	.	TGCGCCAGCAGCCAAGTCTCGGGGGTGGGAGAGACCCAGTACTTC	CASSQVSGVGETQYF
TRBV28	.	TRBJ2-3	once	TGTGCCAGCAGTTTAGGGCCCTCGGCCACAGATACGCAGTATTTT	CASSLGPSATDTQYF